The table lists the clone carrying this T cell receptor (beta chain) with a count of one. Its matching antigen is unknown. A J-beta primer mix and a sample-barcoded 5' primer were used in a second PCR of roughly 7 to 12 cycles. The authors tagged each cDNA molecule using a template-switch adaptor with 12 random nucleotides. From the 5' RACE reads, TCRdb called clonotypes with MiXCR, one entry per CDR3 protein. The table shows roughly 1,300,000 distinct CDR3 sequences, with approximately 59% occurring only once. These data belong to a study of blood T cells in healthy people across ages. Broader study findings: Leaving the PBMCs unsorted stopped any conclusive comparison of naive versus antigen-experienced cells.

The CDR3 totals 13 residues. Germline CDR1 and CDR2: SNHLY and FYNNEI. V lost 7 bases, J lost 6 bases, and 10 bases lay in between. Donors ranged from about 6 to 90 years old and were healthy Caucasians in Russia. The sample comprised blood. V usage is TRBV2 and J usage is TRBJ1-6; no reliable D call. The TCR was taken from a man younger than 35 in good health. This chain's CDR3 is CASIRVRNSPLHF. The CDR3, as DNA: TGTGCCAGCATTCGGGTCCGTAATTCACCCCTCCACTTT.